A single sample gave rise to the 11 T cell receptor beta chains below, sequenced in a study of blood T cell repertoires in COVID-19. The data were produced by immunoSEQ multiplex PCR, yet TCRdb's version contains in-frame clones alone and is incomplete. The data hold about 210,000 clones, with 87% observed a single time. The sequenced sample was PBMCs or T cells enriched from blood (not recorded which). The receptor set was obtained from a man aged 18 to 35 with acute COVID-19.

The rearrangement joins TRBV7-9 to TRBJ2-7, with a weak D call TRBD2 (5 bases). CDR1 and CDR2 from the germline V gene are SEHNR and FQNEAQ (reference sequence). Trimming stripped 5 bases from V and 2 bases from J, with 16 bases between. This CDR3 region has 15 residues. CDR3 in DNA: TGTGCCAGCAGCGCCACAGCGGAACTAACCTACGAGCAGTACTTC. This codes for CASSATAELTYEQYF. The whole variable domain, remainder taken from reference TRBV7-9 and TRBJ2-7, is DTGVSQNPRHKITKRGQNVTFRCDPISEHNRLYWYRQTLGQGPEFLTYFQNEAQLEKSRLLSDRFSAERPKGSFSTLEIQRTEQGDSAMYLCASSATAELTYEQYFGPGTRLTVT.

The rearrangement joins TRBV6-1 to TRBJ2-1, with TRBD2 as a possible D gene (6 bases). V was trimmed by 2 bases and J by 16 bases, leaving 18 bases between them. The germline V gene encodes CDR1 MNHNS and CDR2 SASEGT. The CDR3 has 13 residues. CDR3 sequence (DNA): TGTGCCAGCAGTGAACTTGCGGACTATCATATTTTCTTC. Translated: CASSELADYHIFF.

V gene TRBV4-2 combines with J gene TRBJ1-2; the D is unclear. V lost 0 bases and J 4 bases, leaving 12 bases between the germline ends. The CDR3 length is 15 residues. Germline-derived CDR1 and CDR2 are LGHNA and YNFKEQ. The CDR3 region is CASSQDPGSGYGYTF. The CDR3 region has the DNA TGTGCCAGCAGCCAAGATCCAGGTTCTGGCTATGGCTACACCTTC.

The V and J genes are TRBV28 and TRBJ2-7; 11 bases are shared with TRBD1. The germline gives CDR1 MDHEN, CDR2 SYDVKM. This CDR3 spans 13 amino acids. V gave up 8 bases and J gave up 4 bases; unmatched junction bases: 4. For the CDR3, the DNA is TGTGCCAGCCGGACAGGGGGCACTTACGAGCAGTACTTC. Protein sequence: CASRTGGTYEQYF.

V is TRBV28 and J is TRBJ1-5; TRBD1 is a possible D gene (6 bases). CDR1 and CDR2 from the germline V gene are MDHEN and SYDVKM. Deletions cut 7 bases from V and 7 bases from J, with 20 bases between. This CDR3 contains 15 residues. Here the CDR3 DNA reads TGTGCCAGCATAACCGCTACGGGGGGCCGGCAGCCCCAGCATTTT. This gives the protein CASITATGGRQPQHF.

The genes are TRBV4-3 and TRBJ1-6; D might be TRBD1 (6 bases). V lost 1 base, J lost 9 bases, and 16 bases lay in between. Germline V gene lookup returns CDR1 LGHNA and CDR2 YSLEER. The CDR3 is made up of 16 amino acids. CDR3 coding DNA: TGCGCCAGCAGCCAAGTTCGTCTGGGGGCCGGTTCACCCCTCCACTTT. As protein: CASSQVRLGAGSPLHF.

The gene calls are TRBV11-3 and TRBJ2-7; 7 nucleotides agree with TRBD2. Germline trimming cut 2 bases from V and 7 bases from J; bases unmatched to any gene: 11. The CDR3 consists of 15 residues. Germline V gene data show CDR1 as SGHNT and CDR2 as YENEEA. The CDR3 DNA reads TGTGCCAGCAGCTTATACGCGGGAGTTCGACGAGAGCAGTACTTC. This sequence encodes CASSLYAGVRREQYF.

The rearrangement uses TRBV3-1 (or the pseudogene TRBV3-2) and TRBJ2-5; possible D gene TRBD2, 5 bases. Trimming took 6 bases from V and 4 from J, leaving 12 bases between them. CDR1 is LGHDT, CDR2 YNNKEL, per germline (reference sequence). The CDR3 covers 13 residues. The CDR3 nucleotides are TGTGCCAGCAGTCAGATAGCGAGAGAGACCCAGTACTTC. It is translated as CASSQIARETQYF.

V and J are TRBV9 and TRBJ2-7; 7 positions match TRBD1. In germline, CDR1 is SGDLS, CDR2 YYNGEE. The CDR3 is 15 amino acids. The V segment lost 4 bases and the J segment 1 base; nucleotides outside the gene matches: 8. The CDR3 coding sequence is TGTGCCAGCAGCCCAGGGGGAGTTGCTTCCTACGAGCAGTACTTC. It specifies CASSPGGVASYEQYF.

A single count supports this clone. The rearrangement links TRBV25-1 to TRBJ1-1; 8 positions match TRBD1. The ends lost 3 bases at V and 0 bases at J; junction bases unmatched: 6. The CDR3 length is 16 residues. CDR1 MGHDK and CDR2 SYGVNS come from the germline V gene. The CDR3 sequence is CASSEASDRVNTEAFF. As DNA, the CDR3 is TGTGCCAGCAGTGAGGCCTCGGACAGGGTGAACACTGAAGCTTTCTTT.

The chain links TRBV6-1 to TRBJ2-6, with unresolved D. The CDR3 is 15 residues long. CDR1 and CDR2 from the germline V gene are MNHNS and SASEGT. V lost 4 bases and J lost 0, with 7 bases in between. In DNA, the CDR3 is TGTGCCAGCAGTGGCCTAGGCTCTGGGGCCAACGTCCTGACTTTC. Residues: CASSGLGSGANVLTF.